This T cell receptor beta chain was captured by sequencing in a study of shared clonotypes between healthy human individuals. Study-level results: Shared clonotypes: approximately 5% naive CD4, roughly 3.5% naive CD8, about 2.5% memory CD4, more than 0.3% memory CD8.

The authors ran the assay at deep level. Using roughly 200 ng DNA, about 30,000 T cell genomes, the sorted-subset replicate PCRs were run. Repertoires were generated with immunoSEQ multiplex PCR, while TCRdb's copy carries only in-frame clones and drops some. This table has millions of clones, about 95% appearing once. Selected positively for CCR7 and CD45RO-negative, naive CD8 cells excluded terminally differentiated effector memory CD45RA+ cells. Every one of the donors was a Caucasian adult that lived in Nashville, Tennessee. Details on this clone: Antigen unknown. The sample has other DNA sequences that encode this CDR3 too.

The sample comprised naive CD8+ T cells sorted from blood. The sequence came from a man aged 18-30 years in good health.

The DNA of the CDR3 is TGTGCCAGCAGTTACTCGTCCAGCTACGAGCAGTACTTC. Translating it yields CASSYSSSYEQYF. The chain uses TRBV6-5 and TRBJ2-7, with unresolved D. Trimming stripped 0 bases from V and 3 bases from J, with 6 bases between. Germline V gene sequence: CDR1 MNHEY, CDR2 SVGAGI. This CDR3 spans 13 amino acids.